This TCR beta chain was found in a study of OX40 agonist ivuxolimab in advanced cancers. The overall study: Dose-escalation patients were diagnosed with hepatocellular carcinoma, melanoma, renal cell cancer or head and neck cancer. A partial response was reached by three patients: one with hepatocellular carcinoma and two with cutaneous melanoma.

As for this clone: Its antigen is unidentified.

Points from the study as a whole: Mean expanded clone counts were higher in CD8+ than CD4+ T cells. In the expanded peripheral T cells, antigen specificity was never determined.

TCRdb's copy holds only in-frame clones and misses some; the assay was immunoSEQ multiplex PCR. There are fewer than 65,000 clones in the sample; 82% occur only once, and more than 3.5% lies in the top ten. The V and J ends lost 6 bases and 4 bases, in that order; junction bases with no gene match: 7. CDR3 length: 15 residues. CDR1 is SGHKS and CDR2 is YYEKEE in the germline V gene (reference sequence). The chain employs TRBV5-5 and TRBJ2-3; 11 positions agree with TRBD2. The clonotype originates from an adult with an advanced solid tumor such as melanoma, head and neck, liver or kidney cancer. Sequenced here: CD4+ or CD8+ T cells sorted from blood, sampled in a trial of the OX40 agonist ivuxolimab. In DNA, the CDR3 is TGTGCCAGCATCATGACTAGCGGGGTGGCAGATACGCAGTATTTT. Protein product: CASIMTSGVADTQYF.